The rows below give T cell receptor beta chains drawn from one sample of a study of control samples from healthy donors and cancer patients. Sequencing was performed with immunoSEQ multiplex PCR; in TCRdb, only in-frame clones are kept and a portion is missing. Of about 190,000 clones listed, about 89% are singletons. The sample consisted of blood. Receptors originate from a man younger than 45 in good health. Each CDR3 is given with its conserved first and last residue. Fields, in order: J gene, V gene, D gene, clone size, CDR3 protein, CDR3 DNA. The D gene is left open where the match is weak. For some rows the clone size is stated as once, few or many, or as a class when expanded; others skip it.

TRBJ1-5 | TRBV2 | TRBD1 | . | CASSEGQGAIQPQHF | TGTGCCAGCAGCGAGGGACAGGGGGCAATTCAGCCCCAGCATTTT
TRBJ1-6 | TRBV7-6 | . | . | CASSLESGQNSPLHF | TGTGCCAGCAGCTTAGAGTCGGGCCAGAATTCACCCCTCCACTTT
TRBJ2-1 | TRBV27 | TRBD2 | . | CASSSSSAGGGVWFF | TGTGCCAGCAGTTCCTCGTCGGCGGGGGGCGGGGTCTGGTTCTTC
TRBJ2-3 | TRBV29-1 | TRBD1 | . | CSVIQGSTDTQYF | TGCAGCGTGATACAGGGGAGCACAGATACGCAGTATTTT
TRBJ1-4 | TRBV27 | . | . | CASSLNGGLTNEKLFF | TGTGCCAGCAGTTTAAACGGGGGGTTAACTAATGAAAAACTGTTTTTT
TRBJ2-1 | TRBV10-3 | TRBD2 | . | CATTLAGLSYNEQFF | TGTGCCACCACCCTAGCGGGGCTTTCCTACAATGAGCAGTTCTTC
TRBJ1-1 | TRBV6-5 | . | . | CASSLSQYHNTEAFF | TGTGCCAGCTCTCTCAGCCAGTACCATAACACTGAAGCTTTCTTT
TRBJ1-2 | TRBV18 | TRBD1 | . | CASSPGQGTYGYTF | TGTGCCAGCTCACCCGGACAGGGTACCTATGGCTACACCTTC
TRBJ1-4 | TRBV6-4 | . | . | CASSAGTSGGEKLFF | TGTGCCAGCAGTGCAGGGACCTCGGGCGGCGAAAAACTGTTTTTT
TRBJ2-1 | TRBV9 | . | few | CASGSQMEQFF | TGTGCCAGCGGCTCTCAAATGGAGCAGTTCTTC
TRBJ2-2 | TRBV11-2 | TRBD2 | . | CASSQGLAGPGELFF | TGTGCCAGCAGCCAGGGACTAGCGGGGCCCGGGGAGCTGTTTTTT
TRBJ2-3 | TRBV12-5 | TRBD2 | . | CASGPGLAGATDTQYF | TGTGCTAGTGGGCCTGGACTAGCGGGGGCCACAGATACGCAGTATTTT
TRBJ1-6 | TRBV6-1 | . | . | CASSEQGSGSPLHF | TGTGCCAGCAGTGAACAGGGGAGTGGGTCACCCCTCCACTTT
TRBJ2-2 | TRBV9 | TRBD2 | . | CASSTVGTSGGRNTGELFF | TGTGCCAGCAGCACGGTTGGGACTAGCGGGGGGAGGAACACCGGGGAGCTGTTTTTT
TRBJ1-3 | TRBV13 | . | . | CASSLGVLSGNTIYF | TGTGCCAGCAGCTTAGGGGTCCTTTCTGGAAACACCATATATTTT
TRBJ1-1 | TRBV19 | TRBD1 | . | CASSGGTEAFF | TGTGCCAGCTCAGGGGGCACTGAAGCTTTCTTT
TRBJ2-7 | TRBV7-8 | TRBD2 | . | CASSLTSGGAYEQYF | TGTGCCAGCAGCCTGACTAGCGGGGGGGCATACGAGCAGTACTTC
TRBJ1-1 | TRBV27 | . | . | CASKAEGLNTEAFF | TGTGCCAGCAAGGCAGAGGGGCTGAACACTGAAGCTTTCTTT
TRBJ1-1 | TRBV28 | . | . | CASSKNTEAFF | TGTGCCAGCAGTAAAAACACTGAAGCTTTCTTT
TRBJ2-7 | TRBV11-2 | TRBD1 | . | CASSLVGQGQGPSEQYF | TGTGCCAGCAGCTTAGTGGGCCAAGGACAGGGGCCCTCCGAGCAGTACTTC
TRBJ1-4 | TRBV7-9 | TRBD1 | . | CASRDRGDEKLFF | TGTGCCAGCCGGGACAGGGGAGATGAAAAACTGTTTTTT
TRBJ2-1 | TRBV3-1/TRBV3-2 | . | . | CASSLKDRRYNEQFF | TGTGCCAGCAGCCTTAAGGACAGACGATACAATGAGCAGTTCTTC
TRBJ2-7 | TRBV7-9 | TRBD2 | . | CASSPRLAGRLDEQYF | TGTGCCAGCAGCCCCCGACTAGCGGGGCGACTGGACGAGCAGTACTTC
TRBJ1-5 | TRBV6-6 | . | . | CASSYSMANQPQHF | TGTGCCAGCAGTTACTCGATGGCCAATCAGCCCCAGCATTTT
TRBJ2-7 | TRBV6-5 | . | . | CASSYLDEQYF | TGTGCCAGCAGTTACTTGGACGAGCAGTACTTC
TRBJ1-2 | TRBV19 | . | . | CASSPRLQAVNYGYTF | TGTGCCAGTAGTCCACGACTGCAGGCAGTTAACTATGGCTACACCTTC
TRBJ2-1 | TRBV3-1/TRBV3-2 | TRBD2 | . | CASSLGGELVEQFF | TGTGCCAGCAGCCTCGGGGGGGAGTTAGTGGAGCAGTTCTTC
TRBJ2-7 | TRBV5-1 | . | . | CASSRGYEQYF | TGCGCCAGCAGTCGGGGTTACGAGCAGTACTTC
TRBJ2-3 | TRBV27 | TRBD2 | . | CASSPTGLAGAWDTQYF | TGTGCCAGCAGTCCGACTGGACTAGCGGGGGCATGGGATACGCAGTATTTT
TRBJ1-4 | TRBV25-1 | . | few | CASSDWRANEKLFF | TGTGCCAGCAGCGACTGGAGGGCTAATGAAAAACTGTTTTTT
TRBJ1-1 | TRBV2 | . | . | CASSEEVINTEAFF | TGTGCCAGCAGTGAAGAGGTTATAAACACTGAAGCTTTCTTT
TRBJ2-2 | TRBV15 | . | . | CATSRDRAGTGELFF | TGTGCCACCAGCAGAGACAGGGCGGGCACCGGGGAGCTGTTTTTT
TRBJ1-3 | TRBV9 | . | . | CASSVTDSGNTIYF | TGTGCCAGCAGCGTGACAGACTCTGGAAACACCATATATTTT
TRBJ1-2 | TRBV19 | . | . | CASSFGGPGYTF | TGTGCCAGTAGTTTCGGGGGCCCGGGCTACACCTTC
TRBJ2-3 | TRBV2 | TRBD2 | once | CASGRGGPNGDTQYF | TGTGCCAGCGGGCGGGGGGGGCCGAATGGTGATACGCAGTATTTT
TRBJ2-7 | TRBV30 | . | . | CAWDGGYEQYF | TGTGCCTGGGACGGGGGATACGAGCAGTACTTC
TRBJ1-5 | TRBV15 | . | . | CATSLGQEGSSAQHF | TGTGCCACCAGCCTTGGGCAGGAGGGGTCATCAGCCCAGCATTTT
TRBJ2-3 | TRBV2 | TRBD2 | . | CASSEEGTSGEIDTQYF | TGTGCCAGCAGTGAGGAGGGGACTAGCGGGGAGATAGATACGCAGTATTTT
TRBJ2-2 | TRBV5-1 | . | . | CASSLDSFNTGELFF | TGCGCCAGCAGCTTGGACAGTTTTAACACCGGGGAGCTGTTTTTT
TRBJ1-5 | TRBV5-1 | . | . | CASSFTSNQPQHF | TGCGCCAGCAGCTTTACCAGCAATCAGCCCCAGCATTTT
TRBJ2-1 | TRBV6-5 | . | . | CASTQILLREQFF | TGTGCCAGCACCCAGATCCTATTACGAGAGCAGTTCTTC
TRBJ2-7 | TRBV18 | . | . | CASSPYTGVGEQYF | TGTGCCAGCTCACCATACACGGGCGTGGGCGAGCAGTACTTC
TRBJ1-6 | TRBV27 | TRBD1 | . | CASRRGQGGNSPLHF | TGTGCCAGCAGGAGAGGACAGGGGGGTAATTCACCCCTCCACTTT
TRBJ2-3 | TRBV5-6 | . | . | CASSLAGSGLSTDTQYF | TGTGCCAGCAGCTTGGCCGGGTCGGGGCTTAGCACAGATACGCAGTATTTT
TRBJ1-2 | TRBV14 | . | . | CASSQDRLSLYGYTF | TGTGCCAGCAGCCAAGATAGACTTTCCCTTTACGGCTACACCTTC
TRBJ1-2 | TRBV20-1 | . | . | CSAWNYGYTF | TGCAGTGCCTGGAACTATGGCTACACCTTC
TRBJ2-3 | TRBV10-1 | TRBD2 | . | CASSESRGGARNTDTQYF | TGCGCCAGCAGTGAGTCTCGGGGGGGGGCCAGGAACACAGATACGCAGTATTTT
TRBJ2-1 | TRBV2 | TRBD2 | once | CASMGTSGGRSRFNEQFF | TGTGCCAGCATGGGGACTAGCGGGGGGCGATCCCGCTTCAATGAGCAGTTCTTC
TRBJ2-1 | TRBV11-3 | . | . | CASSLADSGSYNEQFF | TGTGCCAGCAGCTTAGCCGACAGCGGCTCCTACAATGAGCAGTTCTTC
TRBJ1-4 | TRBV2 | . | . | CASSLGRMNEKLFF | TGTGCCAGCAGCCTTGGACGCATGAATGAAAAACTGTTTTTT
TRBJ1-6 | TRBV10-2 | . | . | CASSFEGYNSPLHF | TGCGCCAGCAGTTTCGAGGGGTATAATTCACCCCTCCACTTT
TRBJ2-3 | TRBV5-1 | . | . | CASRPRPQGGDTQYF | TGCGCCAGCAGACCCAGGCCCCAGGGGGGAGATACGCAGTATTTT
TRBJ2-3 | TRBV5-1 | TRBD2 | once | CASSLGVTSGDPSTDTQYF | TGCGCCAGCAGCTTGGGTGTAACTAGCGGGGACCCTAGCACAGATACGCAGTATTTT
TRBJ2-3 | TRBV3-1/TRBV3-2 | . | . | CASSPPQRNIRDTQYF | TGTGCCAGCAGCCCCCCTCAGAGAAATATTAGGGATACGCAGTATTTT
TRBJ1-4 | TRBV18 | . | . | CASSPPGDNEKLFF | TGTGCCAGCTCACCCCCAGGAGATAATGAAAAACTGTTTTTT
TRBJ1-5 | TRBV15 | TRBD1 | . | CATSFGTELNQPQHF | TGTGCCACCAGCTTTGGGACAGAGCTAAATCAGCCCCAGCATTTT
TRBJ1-4 | TRBV19 | . | . | CASSITGTATNEKLFF | TGTGCCAGTAGTATCACAGGTACAGCGACTAATGAAAAACTGTTTTTT
TRBJ2-7 | TRBV7-9 | TRBD1 | . | CASSLTGTGVYEQYF | TGTGCCAGCAGCTTAACAGGGACAGGGGTCTACGAGCAGTACTTC
TRBJ2-1 | TRBV7-9 | . | once | CASGGWETSLYNEQFF | TGTGCCAGCGGAGGGTGGGAGACCAGCCTCTACAATGAGCAGTTCTTC
TRBJ2-1 | TRBV24-1 | TRBD2 | . | CATSAASGGYYNEQFF | TGTGCCACCAGTGCTGCTAGCGGGGGGTACTACAATGAGCAGTTCTTC